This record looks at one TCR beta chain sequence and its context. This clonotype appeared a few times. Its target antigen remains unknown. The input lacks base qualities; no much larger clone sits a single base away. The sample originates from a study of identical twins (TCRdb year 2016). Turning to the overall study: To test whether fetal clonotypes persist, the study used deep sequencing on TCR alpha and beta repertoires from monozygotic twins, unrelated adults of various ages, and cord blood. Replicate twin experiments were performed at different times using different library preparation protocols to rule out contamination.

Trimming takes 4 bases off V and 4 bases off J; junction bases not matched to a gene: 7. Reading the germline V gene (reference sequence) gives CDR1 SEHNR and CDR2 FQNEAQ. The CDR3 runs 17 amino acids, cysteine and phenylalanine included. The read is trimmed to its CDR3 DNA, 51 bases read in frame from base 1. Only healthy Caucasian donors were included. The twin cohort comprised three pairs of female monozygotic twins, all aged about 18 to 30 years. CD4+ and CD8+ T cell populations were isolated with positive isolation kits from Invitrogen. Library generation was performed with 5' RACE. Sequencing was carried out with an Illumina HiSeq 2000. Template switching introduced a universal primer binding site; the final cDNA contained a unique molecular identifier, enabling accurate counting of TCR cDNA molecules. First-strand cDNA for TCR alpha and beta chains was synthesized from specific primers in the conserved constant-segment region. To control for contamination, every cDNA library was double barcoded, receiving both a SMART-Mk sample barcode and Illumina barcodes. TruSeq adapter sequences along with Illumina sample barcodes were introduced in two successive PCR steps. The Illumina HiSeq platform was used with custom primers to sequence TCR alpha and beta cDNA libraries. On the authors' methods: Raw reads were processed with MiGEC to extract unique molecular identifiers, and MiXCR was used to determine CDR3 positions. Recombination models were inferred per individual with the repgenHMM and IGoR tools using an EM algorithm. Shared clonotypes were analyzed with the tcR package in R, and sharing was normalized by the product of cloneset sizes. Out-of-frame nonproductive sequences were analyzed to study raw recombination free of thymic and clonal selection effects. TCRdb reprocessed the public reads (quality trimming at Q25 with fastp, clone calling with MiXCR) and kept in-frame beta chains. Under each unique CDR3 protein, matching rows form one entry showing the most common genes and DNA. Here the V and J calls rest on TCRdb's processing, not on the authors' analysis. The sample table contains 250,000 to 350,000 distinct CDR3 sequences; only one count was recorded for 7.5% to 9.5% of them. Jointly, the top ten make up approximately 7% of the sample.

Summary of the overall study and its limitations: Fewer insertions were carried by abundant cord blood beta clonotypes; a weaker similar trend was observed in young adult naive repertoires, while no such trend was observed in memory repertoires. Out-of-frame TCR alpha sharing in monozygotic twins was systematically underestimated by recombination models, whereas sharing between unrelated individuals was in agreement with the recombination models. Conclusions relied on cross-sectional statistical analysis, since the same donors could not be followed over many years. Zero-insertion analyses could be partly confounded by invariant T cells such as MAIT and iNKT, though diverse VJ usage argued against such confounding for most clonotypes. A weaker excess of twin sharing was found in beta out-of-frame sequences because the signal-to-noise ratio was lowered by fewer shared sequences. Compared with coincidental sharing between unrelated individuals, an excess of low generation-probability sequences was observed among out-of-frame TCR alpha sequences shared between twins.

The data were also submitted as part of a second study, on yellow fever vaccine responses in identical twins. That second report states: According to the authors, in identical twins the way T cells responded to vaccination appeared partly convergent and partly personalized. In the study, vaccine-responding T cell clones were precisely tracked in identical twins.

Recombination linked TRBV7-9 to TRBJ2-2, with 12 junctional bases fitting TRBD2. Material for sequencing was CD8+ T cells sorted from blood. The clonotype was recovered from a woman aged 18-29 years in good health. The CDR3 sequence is CASSSASGGAFTGELFF. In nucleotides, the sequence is TGTGCCAGCAGCTCAGCTAGCGGGGGGGCCTTCACCGGGGAGCTGTTTTTT.